The T cell receptor (beta chain) under discussion was sequenced for a study of early T cells in non-severe SARS-CoV-2 infection. In the study overall: The authors sequenced bulk RNA from unsorted whole blood, leaving chains unpaired. General study points: Private and CD4 specificities were missed by VDJdb matching, skewed to anti-spike CD8.

Unique molecular identifiers (one per individual cDNA molecule) were attached. TCRdb recomputed calls from the 5' RACE reads with MiXCR, one row per CDR3 protein. Of approximately 69,000 distinct CDR3 sequences detected, 10% to 15% appear once; the ten largest clones hold 6% to 7%. The CDR3 length is 14 residues. V lost 4 bases and J 7 bases, leaving 14 bases between the germline ends. Germline V gene data show CDR1 as SGHRS and CDR2 as YFSETQ. With regard to this clonotype: Antigen specificity is unknown.

Sequenced: whole blood. The genes are TRBV5-1 and TRBJ2-2; tentative D call: TRBD2 (5 bases). The clonotype was recovered from an adult who was a healthcare worker with PCR-confirmed SARS-CoV-2 infection or an uninfected control (not recorded which). The chain's CDR3 is CASSLGGGSGELFF. CDR3 DNA sequence: TGCGCCAGCAGCCTGGGCGGAGGCAGCGGGGAGCTGTTTTTT.